This passage covers 25 T cell receptor beta chains from one sample sequenced in a study of CD8 T cells in Susac syndrome (dated by TCRdb to between 2018 and 2021). Library preparation employed the immunoSEQ multiplex PCR assay. RNA was extracted using the RNeasy kit, and about 0.45 to 1 ug of the RNA was reverse transcribed with random hexamers. TCRdb reanalyzed the raw reads on its own, using fastp at Q25 for trimming and MiXCR for clone calling, and kept in-frame beta chains. CDR3 protein duplicates are merged, each entry listing the most common genes and DNA. The table for this sample lists 95,000 to 150,000 distinct CDR3 sequences; approximately 96% of them were counted only once. Together, the top ten hold 0.13% to 0.15% of the sample. The sequenced sample consisted of CD4+ T cells from PBMCs. All receptors come from a human donor with Susac syndrome.

The CDR3 nucleotides read TGTGCCAGCATTGCGGGAGGAATCACCGGGGAGCTGTTTTTT. It codes for CASIAGGITGELFF. This chain uses TRBV2 with TRBJ2-2, with 8 bases that match TRBD2. V trimming: 7 bases; J trimming: 4 bases; junction bases outside the gene matches: 5. Germline values: CDR1 SNHLY, CDR2 FYNNEI. CDR3 length: 14 residues.

The rearrangement joins TRBV24-1 to TRBJ2-1, with 10 bases matching TRBD2. Looked up from germline, CDR1 is KGHDR and CDR2 is SFDVKD. With 3 bases clipped from V and 8 bases from J, the junction kept 12 bases outside the gene matches. The CDR3 spans 17 residues. CDR3 sequence reads: CATSDPAPSGSQHEQFF. The DNA for the CDR3 is TGTGCCACCAGTGATCCAGCCCCTAGCGGGAGTCAGCATGAGCAGTTCTTC.

The genes are TRBV30 and TRBJ1-4; D gene ambiguous. Trimming shortened V by 6 bases and J by 8 bases, and 19 bases separated the two germline ends. The germline gives CDR1 GTSNPN, CDR2 SVGIG (reference sequence). The CDR3 length is 14 residues. The CDR3 loop is CACPRLAGEEKLFF. The CDR3 DNA reads TGTGCCTGCCCAAGGCTAGCCGGAGAGGAAAAACTGTTTTTT.

The CDR3 loop is CASNGQGHQPQHF. CDR3 DNA sequence: TGTGCCAGCAACGGACAGGGTCACCAGCCCCAGCATTTT. The chain has TRBV2 and TRBJ1-5, with 8 bases matching TRBD1. J gave up 7 bases and V 7 bases, and 6 bases lay outside the gene matches. In germline, CDR1 is SNHLY, CDR2 FYNNEI. There are 13 residues in the CDR3.

The chain couples TRBV7-2 to TRBJ2-3; tentatively, D is TRBD2 (6 bases). Germline V CDR1 and CDR2: SGHTA, FQGNSA. Trimming removed 4 bases from V and 0 bases from J, with 20 bases in between. The CDR3 sequence is 18 residues long. As DNA, the CDR3 is TGTGCCAGCAGCTCTAGGGACGAGGAGGGGTTTAGCACAGATACGCAGTATTTT. It yields the protein CASSSRDEEGFSTDTQYF.

The chain combines TRBV12-3 or TRBV12-4 with TRBJ2-5; 7 nucleotides agree with TRBD1. This CDR3 is built from 14 residues. V shed 6 bases, J shed 1 base, and the junction held 5 bases outside the gene matches. CDR3 in amino acids: CASRLDRVQETQYF. The DNA of the CDR3 is TGTGCCAGCAGACTCGACAGGGTCCAAGAGACCCAGTACTTC.

The J gene is TRBJ2-5, the V gene TRBV7-8, with 9 bases aligning to TRBD2. Germline V gives CDR1 SGHVS, CDR2 FQNEAQ. There are 15 residues in the CDR3. Germline trimming cut 5 bases from V and 4 bases from J; bases unmatched to any gene: 8. Here the CDR3 reads CASSRDLAGVETQYF. CDR3 sequence (DNA): TGTGCCAGCAGCCGGGACTTAGCGGGAGTAGAGACCCAGTACTTC.

J is TRBJ2-3 and V is TRBV29-1; weak D call: TRBD2 (6 bases). Trimming took 5 bases from V and 4 from J, leaving 16 bases between them. Germline assignment: CDR1 SQVTM and CDR2 ANQGSEA. CDR3 length equals 14 residues. CDR3 region: CSVPRESSSDTQYF. The CDR3 DNA follows: TGCAGCGTTCCCCGGGAGTCGTCCTCAGATACGCAGTATTTT.

This chain uses TRBV6-2 or TRBV6-3 with TRBJ1-5, with 9 nucleotides matching TRBD1. The CDR3 loop spans 15 amino acids. The ends lost 5 bases at V and 0 bases at J; junction bases unmatched: 2. Germline CDR1 MNHEY, CDR2 SVGEGT. CDR3 protein: CASSLQGASNQPQHF. Written as DNA, the CDR3 is TGTGCCAGCAGTCTACAGGGGGCTAGCAATCAGCCCCAGCATTTT.

The chain carries TRBV6-1 and TRBJ2-7; D is unresolved. Germline values: CDR1 MNHNS, CDR2 SASEGT. V lost 8 bases to trimming and J lost 4 bases, with 12 bases between them. The CDR3 runs to 12 residues. The CDR3 nucleotides read TGTGCCAGCTCCCTCAGCAGGTACGAGCAGTACTTC. Its protein is CASSLSRYEQYF.

The chain is built from TRBV20-1 and TRBJ1-4; 7 bases are a match to TRBD1. V lost 1 base and J lost 2; bases outside the gene matches: 1. The CDR3 contains 14 residues. The germline gives CDR1 DFQATT, CDR2 SNEGSKA (reference sequence). CDR3 loop: CSARGDSTNEKLFF. CDR3 DNA sequence: TGCAGTGCTAGAGGGGACAGTACTAATGAAAAACTGTTTTTT.

The V and J genes are TRBV25-1 and TRBJ2-1; 8 bases align to TRBD1. J gave up 6 bases and V 6 bases, and 10 bases lay outside the gene matches. Germline CDR1 and CDR2: MGHDK and SYGVNS. The CDR3 spans 15 residues. The CDR3 loop is CASSPHRTGPNEQFF. In DNA form, the CDR3 reads TGTGCCAGCAGCCCCCACCGGACAGGGCCCAATGAGCAGTTCTTC. Combining the CDR3 with reference TRBV25-1 and TRBJ2-1 gives the whole variable domain EADIYQTPRYLVIGTGKKITLECSQTMGHDKMYWYQQDPGMELHLIHYSYGVNSTEKGDLSSESTVSRIRTEHFPLTLESARPSHTSQYLCASSPHRTGPNEQFFGPGTRLTVL.

This sequence joins TRBV2 and TRBJ1-5, with 8 bases identical to TRBD1. The CDR3 is 16 residues long. With 4 bases clipped from V and 0 bases from J, the junction kept 5 bases outside the gene matches. In germline, CDR1 is SNHLY, CDR2 FYNNEI. Written as DNA, the CDR3 is TGTGCCAGCAGTGCCTTCGGACAGGGTAGCAATCAGCCCCAGCATTTT. Its protein is CASSAFGQGSNQPQHF. Complete variable domain (other parts from reference TRBV2 and TRBJ1-5): EPEVTQTPSHQVTQMGQEVILRCVPISNHLYFYWYRQILGQKVEFLVSFYNNEISEKSEIFDDQFSVERPDGSNFTLKIRSTKLEDSAMYFCASSAFGQGSNQPQHFGDGTRLSIL.

V and J are TRBV6-5 and TRBJ2-6, with D perhaps TRBD2 (5 bases). The ends were cut back, 2 bases at V and 0 bases at J, with 5 bases in the middle. The CDR3 has 15 amino acids. CDR1 is MNHEY, CDR2 SVGAGI, per germline. As DNA, the CDR3 is TGTGCCAGCAGTTACCGGGACTCTGGGGCCAACGTCCTGACTTTC. This translates into CASSYRDSGANVLTF.

The chain combines TRBV2 with TRBJ2-1, with D possibly matching TRBD2 (6 bases). Germline V gene data show CDR1 as SNHLY and CDR2 as FYNNEI. The V end was cut by 10 bases, the J end by 5 bases, with 9 bases between. The CDR3 has 11 residues. The CDR3, as DNA: TGTGCCACGACTAGTAACAATGAGCAGTTCTTC. Protein: CATTSNNEQFF.

This clonotype was picked up one time. This sequence joins TRBV20-1 and TRBJ2-5, with D possibly being TRBD1 or TRBD2 (6 bases each). Germline assignment: CDR1 DFQATT and CDR2 SNEGSKA (reference sequence). V gave up 3 bases and J gave up 5 bases, with 10 bases separating them. The CDR3 contains 12 residues. Here the CDR3 reads CSASGGGETQYF. In DNA form, the CDR3 reads TGCAGTGCTAGCGGGGGCGGGGAGACCCAGTACTTC.

V is TRBV20-1 and J is TRBJ2-7, with D tentatively TRBD2 (6 bases). Germline V gives CDR1 DFQATT, CDR2 SNEGSKA (reference sequence). Trimming took 4 bases from V and 2 from J, leaving 18 bases between them. This CDR3 is built from 15 residues. In DNA, the CDR3 is TGCAGTGCTATCCTGGAGGGTGACAGCACCTACGAGCAGTACTTC. This gives the protein CSAILEGDSTYEQYF.

This sequence joins TRBV29-1 and TRBJ2-3; unclear D gene. Germline V gene sequence: CDR1 SQVTM, CDR2 ANQGSEA. Trimming stripped 0 bases from V and 0 bases from J, with 13 bases between. There are 16 residues in the CDR3. This CDR3 is CSVEDRLVSSTDTQYF. The CDR3 region has the DNA TGCAGCGTTGAAGACCGACTTGTTTCTAGCACAGATACGCAGTATTTT.

The V call is TRBV11-1, the J call TRBJ2-7; unclear D gene. V was shortened by 2 bases and J by 1 base, with 9 bases between the two germline ends. This CDR3 region has 14 residues. From germline, CDR1 is SGHAT and CDR2 FQDESV (reference sequence). This CDR3 is CASSLLGSSYEQYF. DNA for the CDR3: TGTGCCAGCAGCTTATTAGGGTCATCCTACGAGCAGTACTTC.

Comments on this clonotype: The junction and the germline gene differ at one end; a read error may be behind it. The chain couples TRBV7-7 to TRBJ1-5; unclear D gene. In germline, CDR1 is SSHAT, CDR2 FNYEAQ (reference sequence). CDR3 length: 17 residues. This CDR3 is CASSSPYGQVWHQPQHF. For the CDR3, the DNA is TGTGCTAGCAGCTCTCCGTATGGGCAGGTTTGGCATCAGCCCCAGCATTTT.

The chain carries TRBV20-1 and TRBJ2-6; D is unresolved. CDR1 is DFQATT, CDR2 SNEGSKA, per germline (reference sequence). V lost 1 base, J lost 2 bases, and 9 bases lay in between. This CDR3 has 15 residues. The CDR3 here is CSARVRRPGANVLTF. CDR3 nucleotides: TGCAGTGCTAGAGTGCGGCGGCCTGGGGCCAACGTCCTGACTTTC.

The chain combines TRBV3-1 with TRBJ2-1, with D possibly TRBD2 on 6 matching bases. Trimming took 1 base from V and 0 from J, leaving 13 bases between them. The V gene's germline CDR1 is LGHDT and CDR2 YNNKEL (reference sequence). This CDR3 is built from 17 residues. The CDR3 nucleotides are TGTGCCAGCAGCCAAGCTCGCGCGGGGTACTCCTACAATGAGCAGTTCTTC. This gives the protein CASSQARAGYSYNEQFF.

The chain combines TRBV5-1 with TRBJ2-3, with D unresolved. Germline loops: CDR1 SGHRS, CDR2 YFSETQ. The CDR3 has 16 amino acids. V lost 1 base and J lost 1, with 13 bases in between. This CDR3 is CASSLTSDWGTDTQYF. DNA for the CDR3: TGCGCCAGCAGCTTGACCTCAGATTGGGGCACAGATACGCAGTATTTT. Full variable domain (remainder filled in from reference TRBV5-1 and TRBJ2-3): KAGVTQTPRYLIKTRGQQVTLSCSPISGHRSVSWYQQTPGQGLQFLFEYFSETQRNKGNFPGRFSGRQFSNSRSEMNVSTLELGDSALYLCASSLTSDWGTDTQYFGPGTRLTVL.

The rearrangement joins TRBV20-1 to TRBJ2-5, with D tentatively TRBD1 (6 bases). The CDR3 has 12 amino acids. Germline assignment: CDR1 DFQATT and CDR2 SNEGSKA (reference sequence). The V and J ends lost 6 bases and 3 bases respectively, with 11 bases between them. For the CDR3, the DNA is TGCAGTGCACCGCAGGGGAAAGAGACCCAGTACTTC. This translates into CSAPQGKETQYF.

This rearrangement joins TRBV7-2 to TRBJ2-7, with 12 nucleotides matching TRBD2. Per germline, CDR1 SGHTA and CDR2 FQGNSA. Germline trimming cut 1 base from V and 2 bases from J; bases unmatched to any gene: 6. CDR3 size: 17 residues. The chain's CDR3 is CASSLEASGRVPYEQYF. The CDR3 DNA is TGTGCCAGCAGCTTAGAGGCTAGCGGGAGGGTCCCCTACGAGCAGTACTTC.